This TCR beta chain came from a study of control samples from healthy donors and cancer patients. The method was immunoSEQ multiplex PCR; TCRdb's version includes in-frame clones alone and lacks a portion of them. The sample lists roughly 89,000 clones; 90% to 95% were seen once. The CDR3 loop spans 16 amino acids. Looked up from germline, CDR1 is SGHRS and CDR2 is YFSETQ. V was clipped by 3 bases and J by 4 bases, with 17 bases between them. The source of this sequence is a man aged 45-60 years in good health. The chain combines TRBV5-1 with TRBJ2-1; a weak D match, TRBD2 (6 bases). The sequenced sample consisted of blood. The CDR3 is CASSYIPGLQYNEQFF. CDR3 bases: TGCGCCAGCAGCTACATACCGGGACTCCAGTACAATGAGCAGTTCTTC.